What follows are 6 T cell receptor beta chains derived from one specimen sequenced in a study of T-cell memory formation after mild COVID-19. Using its own MiXCR run on the 5' RACE reads, TCRdb lists one record per CDR3 protein. The profile shows about 560,000 distinct CDR3 sequences, 17% of them singletons. Sequencing input: PBMCs or a T cell subset sorted from them (not recorded which). The receptors come from an adult woman who had mild COVID-19 (a few samples of this study predate the infection). Cell type and time point are not known.

The table lists this clonotype with a few counts. The V and J genes are TRBV7-3 and TRBJ1-2; TRBD1 agrees at 10 bases. Trimming at V came to 8 bases and at J to 10 bases, leaving 4 bases not matched to a gene. Germline-derived CDR1 and CDR2 are SGHTA and FQGTGA. This CDR3 spans 11 amino acids. The CDR3 loop reads CASGTGDHYTF. The CDR3 DNA follows: TGTGCCAGCGGGACAGGGGACCACTACACCTTC.

Only a few counts were recorded for this clonotype. The chain's CDR3 is CSVELPSTGAGNTIYF. CDR3 coding DNA: TGCAGCGTTGAGTTACCATCCACAGGGGCTGGAAACACCATATATTTT. This chain links TRBV29-1 with TRBJ1-3, with 7 bases aligning to TRBD1. J gave up 2 bases and V 3 bases, and 10 bases lay outside the gene matches. CDR3 size: 16 residues. CDR1 and CDR2 (germline): SQVTM, ANQGSEA.

There are a few counts of this clonotype. CDR3 sequence: CASSVLSGGVQETQYF. CDR3 bases: TGTGCCAGCAGCGTACTTAGCGGGGGGGTGCAAGAGACCCAGTACTTC. This chain joins TRBV9 and TRBJ2-5; 11 positions agree with TRBD2. The trim removed 1 base at V and 2 bases at J, leaving 4 bases unmatched. Germline CDR1 is SGDLS and CDR2 is YYNGEE. This CDR3 has 16 residues.

The chain has TRBV27 and TRBJ1-2; 7 bases map to TRBD1. CDR3 size: 16 residues. Germline V gives CDR1 MNHEY, CDR2 SMNVEV (reference sequence). The trim removed 2 bases at V and 1 base at J, leaving 7 bases unmatched. The CDR3 region has the DNA TGTGCCAGCAGTTTAGGACCCAGGGGGTTTAACTATGGCTACACCTTC. Translation gives CASSLGPRGFNYGYTF.

The gene calls are TRBV29-1 and TRBJ2-1; 9 nucleotides line up with TRBD2. With V trimmed by 5 bases and J by 5 bases, 10 bases remained unmatched. Germline loops: CDR1 SQVTM, CDR2 ANQGSEA. The CDR3 is 15 amino acids. Written as DNA, the CDR3 is TGCAGCGTTTTCTACACGGCGGGAGGGCACAATGAGCAGTTCTTC. Translating it yields CSVFYTAGGHNEQFF.

The chain couples TRBV4-1 to TRBJ2-1; 7 bases are a match to TRBD1. The CDR3 runs 15 residues. Germline assignment: CDR1 MGHRA and CDR2 YSYEKL. The J segment lost 2 bases and the V segment lost 1 base, leaving 2 bases of the junction unmatched. In DNA, the CDR3 is TGCGCCAGCAGCCAAGCACAGGGGCCCTACAATGAGCAGTTCTTC. Protein product: CASSQAQGPYNEQFF.